A selection of T cell receptor beta chains follows, all from one sample in a study of neurological immune-mediated disorders. TCRdb fed the 5' RACE reads into MiXCR, producing one record per CDR3 protein. Of 74,000 or so distinct CDR3 sequences in the sample, around 9.9% were seen once. The source material was PBMCs. Source of these receptors: a man aged 50 or older in good health. The CDR3 runs from the conserved cysteine through the conserved F or W. A D gene is named only where the DNA matches it firmly. Clone size is stated in some rows and not others, as once, few, many or a class when expanded.

J gene | D gene | clone size | V gene | CDR3 DNA | CDR3 protein
TRBJ2-5 | TRBD1 | many | TRBV7-2 | TGTGCCAGCAGCTCCGGGACAGGGGGCCGGGAGACCCAGTACTTC | CASSSGTGGRETQYF
TRBJ1-2 | . | many | TRBV7-9 | TGTGCCAGCAGCTTAGTTGGGGGGGGAACTGGCTACACCTTC | CASSLVGGGTGYTF
TRBJ1-3 | . | many | TRBV9 | TGTGCCAGCAGCGCCGGGACAACTGGAAACACCATATATTTT | CASSAGTTGNTIYF
TRBJ2-7 | TRBD1 | many | TRBV29-1 | TGCAGCGGGGGGACAGGGGGCCTTAACGAGCAGTACTTC | CSGGTGGLNEQYF
TRBJ2-2 | TRBD1 | many | TRBV29-1 | TGCAGCGTCACCCGCTACCGACAGGGGAACACCGGGGAGCTGTTTTTT | CSVTRYRQGNTGELFF
TRBJ1-2 | . | . | TRBV30 | TGTGCCTGGAGTGTAGGGGGCTATGGCTACACCTTC | CAWSVGGYGYTF
TRBJ1-1 | . | many | TRBV4-2 | TGTGCCAGCGGGGGAGCGTACACTGAAGCTTTCTTT | CASGGAYTEAFF
TRBJ2-4 | TRBD1 | many | TRBV5-1 | TGCGCCAGCAGCCCGACAGGGGATAGGAACATTCAGTACTTC | CASSPTGDRNIQYF
TRBJ1-5 | . | . | TRBV9 | TGTGCCAGCAGCGTAGCAGAAGGATTCGGACAGCCCCAGCATTTT | CASSVAEGFGQPQHF
TRBJ2-1 | . | many | TRBV5-1 | TGCGCCAGCCAAAAGGCGGCCCACAATGAGCAGTTCTTC | CASQKAAHNEQFF
TRBJ1-2 | . | many | TRBV28 | TGTGCCAGCAGGGGGGGTGGAGGCTATGGCTACACCTTC | CASRGGGGYGYTF
TRBJ1-1 | TRBD1 | many | TRBV7-6 | TGTGCCAGCAGTCAGACAGGGTGGACTGAAGCTTTCTTT | CASSQTGWTEAFF
TRBJ2-2 | . | many | TRBV4-2 | TGTGCCAGCAGCCAAGATCTGAGGGGAGCAGGGGGGGAGCTGTTTTTT | CASSQDLRGAGGELFF
TRBJ1-6 | . | many | TRBV10-3 | TGTGCCATCAGTGAATCCAAAGGGGGCTATAATTCACCCCTCCACTTT | CAISESKGGYNSPLHF
TRBJ2-7 | . | many | TRBV29-1 | TGCAGCGTAGAGGAGGGTTGGGGAGGCGAGCAGTACTTC | CSVEEGWGGEQYF
TRBJ2-1 | . | . | TRBV11-3 | TGTGCCAGCAGCGCACGATCGGGGGAACTCGGTTACAATGAGCAGTTCTTC | CASSARSGELGYNEQFF
TRBJ2-4 | . | many | TRBV28 | TGTGCCAGCAGTTCAGCGTCCACGAGTGTCATTCAGTACTTC | CASSSASTSVIQYF
TRBJ1-2 | . | many | TRBV6-5 | TGTGCCAGCCGGGGGGCCAACTATGGCTACACCTTC | CASRGANYGYTF
TRBJ2-7 | TRBD1 | many | TRBV7-2 | TGTGCCAGCAGCGTAACCGGGACAGGACTGAGGGAGCAGTACTTC | CASSVTGTGLREQYF
TRBJ2-1 | . | . | TRBV4-3 | TGCGCCAGCAGCCAAGATTGGAACGTATACAATGAGCAGTTCTTC | CASSQDWNVYNEQFF
TRBJ1-1 | TRBD1 | many | TRBV18 | TGTGCCAGCTCACCACCGAACTCAGGGGGCGATACTGAAGCTTTCTTT | CASSPPNSGGDTEAFF
TRBJ2-1 | . | many | TRBV11-2 | TGTGCCAGCAGCGTTCGTAAACCCTTCGATGAGCAGTTCTTC | CASSVRKPFDEQFF
TRBJ1-5 | . | many | TRBV12-3/TRBV12-4 | TGTGCCAGCAGCGGACAGACGAATCAGCCCCAGCATTTT | CASSGQTNQPQHF
TRBJ2-5 | . | many | TRBV5-6 | TGTGCCAGCAGCTGGGACAATCGGGAAGAGACCCAGTACTTC | CASSWDNREETQYF
TRBJ2-1 | TRBD2 | many | TRBV20-1 | TGCAGTGCTAGAGGGCGGGGGGCATTTTACAATGAGCAGTTCTTC | CSARGRGAFYNEQFF
TRBJ2-5 | TRBD1 | many | TRBV4-1 | TGCGCCAGCAGCCCTACAGGGGGCAGGAAGACCCAGTACTTC | CASSPTGGRKTQYF
TRBJ1-6 | . | many | TRBV12-3/TRBV12-4 | TGTGCCAGCAGTTTGGGGGGAAATTCACCCCTCCACTTT | CASSLGGNSPLHF
TRBJ2-5 | . | many | TRBV7-7 | TGTGCCAGCGGCGTCGGGGAGACCCAGTACTTC | CASGVGETQYF
TRBJ2-1 | TRBD1 | many | TRBV7-3 | TGTGCCAGCAGCAAGCGACAGGGCATGGCCCCTGAGCAGTTCTTC | CASSKRQGMAPEQFF
TRBJ2-2 | . | many | TRBV28 | TGTGCCAGCATGGGGCAGGCGAACACCGGGGAGCTGTTTTTT | CASMGQANTGELFF
TRBJ1-4 | TRBD1 | many | TRBV10-3 | TGTGCCATCAGGGGGACAGGGACTAATGAAAAACTGTTTTTT | CAIRGTGTNEKLFF
TRBJ1-2 | TRBD1 | many | TRBV6-5 | TGTGCCAGCAGTTACCCGGGGACAGGCGCTAACTATGGCTACACCTTC | CASSYPGTGANYGYTF
TRBJ2-2 | . | many | TRBV12-3/TRBV12-4 | TGTGCCAGCAGTTTAGAGGAGCGCACCGGGGAGCTGTTTTTT | CASSLEERTGELFF
TRBJ2-5 | . | many | TRBV12-3/TRBV12-4 | TGTGCCAGCAGTTTAATGGCTAGCCAAGAGACCCAGTACTTC | CASSLMASQETQYF
TRBJ2-3 | TRBD2 | many | TRBV29-1 | TGCAGCGTTGAATTTGGGCGGGGGAACACAGATACGCAGTATTTT | CSVEFGRGNTDTQYF
TRBJ2-7 | . | many | TRBV25-1 | TGTGCCAGCAGTGGCACCCGCGGCGAGCAGTACTTC | CASSGTRGEQYF
TRBJ2-1 | TRBD2 | many | TRBV6-2/TRBV6-3 | TGTGCCAGCAGTGCCTGGGTAGCGGGAGGTAATGAGCAGTTCTTC | CASSAWVAGGNEQFF
TRBJ2-5 | TRBD2 | . | TRBV11-2 | TGTGCCAGCAGCTTAGTACTAGCGGGTAACACTCAAGAGACCCAGTACTTC | CASSLVLAGNTQETQYF
TRBJ2-1 | TRBD1 | many | TRBV7-2 | TGTGCCAGCAGCTTGGACAGGGCGGGGAGCGATGAGCAGTTCTTC | CASSLDRAGSDEQFF
TRBJ2-2 | . | many | TRBV7-7 | TGCGCCAGCAGCCCGAGGACAGACACCGGGGAGCTGTTTTTT | CASSPRTDTGELFF
TRBJ2-7 | . | many | TRBV7-9 | TGTGCCAGCAGCTCAAACTGGGGGGAGCAGTACTTC | CASSSNWGEQYF
TRBJ1-2 | . | few | TRBV6-2/TRBV6-3 | TGTGCCAGCAGTTACTCCGCACCGGGACAAGGGTATGGCTACACCTTC | CASSYSAPGQGYGYTF
TRBJ2-5 | . | many | TRBV5-1 | TGCGCCAGCAGCGCGGGACTGAGTGTCACGTCGGAGACCCAGTACTTC | CASSAGLSVTSETQYF
TRBJ1-2 | . | many | TRBV5-1 | TGCGCCAGCAGCCCCTCCGGCTATGGCTACACCTTC | CASSPSGYGYTF
TRBJ2-1 | TRBD2 | many | TRBV7-2 | TGTGCCAGCAGCTCTCCGGGACTATCAAGCTTC | CASSSPGLSSF
TRBJ2-7 | . | many | TRBV20-1 | TGCAGTGCTAGAGACAGCTACGAGCAGTACTTC | CSARDSYEQYF
TRBJ2-2 | . | many | TRBV7-2 | TGTGCCAGCAGCCCCCGGGATAGCTTGAACAACGCGGGCACCGGGGAGCTGTTTTTT | CASSPRDSLNNAGTGELFF
TRBJ1-1 | . | many | TRBV10-3 | TGTGCCATCAGTGGCGGGGTGGGAGACACTGAAGCTTTCTTT | CAISGGVGDTEAFF